This is a list of T cell receptor beta chains from one sample in a study of shared clonotypes between healthy human individuals. TCRdb's table, derived via immunoSEQ multiplex PCR, lists solely in-frame clones and lacks some. The repertoire includes roughly 2,300,000 clones, under 95% of them detected once, and 0.37% sits in the top ten. Source material: naive CD4+ T cells from PBMCs. The receptors come from a man younger than 35 in good health. Some clones in this sample may be carry-over from other donors' samples. CDR3s include the opening cysteine and the closing phenylalanine or tryptophan. A D gene is named only where the DNA matches it firmly. For some rows the clone size is stated as once, few or many, or as a class when expanded; others skip it.

d_call | j_call | clone_size | v_call | cdr3_nt | cdr3_aa
. | TRBJ2-7 | . | TRBV27 | TGTGCCAGCAGTACATCCTACGAGCAGTACTTC | CASSTSYEQYF
. | TRBJ1-2 | . | TRBV27 | TGTGCCAGCAGACTCAGGACGGGGAATAGAGGCTACACCTTC | CASRLRTGNRGYTF
TRBD2 | TRBJ2-1 | . | TRBV7-2 | TGTGCCAGCAGCTACCTAGCGGGAGTGTACAATGAGCAGTTCTTC | CASSYLAGVYNEQFF
TRBD1 | TRBJ2-5 | . | TRBV6-6 | TGTGCCAGCCGTCCCGGGACAGGGCAAGAGACCCAGTACTTC | CASRPGTGQETQYF
TRBD2 | TRBJ2-7 | . | TRBV13 | TGTGCCAGCAGCGCCCCCCATCGGGGGGTAAACGAGCAGTACTTC | CASSAPHRGVNEQYF
TRBD1 | TRBJ1-1 | few | TRBV28 | TGTGCCAGCAGCCCCGGGACAGAGACTGAAGCTTTCTTT | CASSPGTETEAFF
. | TRBJ2-7 | . | TRBV21-1 | TGTGCCAGCAGCAGCAGAGGGACAGGGGGCTGCTACGAGCAGTACTTC | CASSSRGTGGCYEQYF
TRBD1 | TRBJ1-3 | . | TRBV10-3 | TGTGCCATCAACCCAGGGGGTGCTGGAAACACCATATATTTT | CAINPGGAGNTIYF
TRBD2 | TRBJ2-7 | . | TRBV10-2 | TGCGCCAGCAGGTGGGGACTAGAGAACCCCTACGAGCAGTACTTC | CASRWGLENPYEQYF
TRBD1 | TRBJ1-5 | few | TRBV7-2 | TGTGCCAGCGCAGGGGGGCGGGATCAGCCCCAGCATTTT | CASAGGRDQPQHF
. | TRBJ2-7 | . | TRBV5-1 | TGCGCCAGCAGCCGAGGACTGCTCCAGTACTTC | CASSRGLLQYF
. | TRBJ1-5 | . | TRBV15 | TGTGCCACCAGCAGGGGAGGGTATGGTTTTACCCAGCCCCAGCATTTT | CATSRGGYGFTQPQHF
. | TRBJ2-1 | . | TRBV19 | TGTGCCAGTAGTACTTTGGACACCTTCTCCTACAATGAGCAGTTCTTC | CASSTLDTFSYNEQFF
. | TRBJ2-1 | . | TRBV14 | TGTGCCAGCAGCCAAAGGAGGGGCTCCTACAATGAGCAGTTCTTC | CASSQRRGSYNEQFF
. | TRBJ2-1 | . | TRBV4-3 | TGCGCCAGCAGCCGACAAGAGTCCTACAATGAGCAGTTCTTC | CASSRQESYNEQFF
TRBD2 | TRBJ2-3 | . | TRBV2 | TGTGCCAGCAGTGTGATTAGCGGGAGCACAGATACGCAGTATTTT | CASSVISGSTDTQYF
. | TRBJ2-3 | . | TRBV6-1 | TGTGCCAGCAGCCGGGACTTACCAACAGATACGCAGTATTTT | CASSRDLPTDTQYF
TRBD1 | TRBJ2-7 | . | TRBV2 | TGTGCCAGCAGTACCGACAGGGGGGTGTACGAGCAGTACTTC | CASSTDRGVYEQYF
. | TRBJ1-4 | . | TRBV25-1 | TGTGCCAGCAGTGTAGACAGAGGCCCAGGGGCCGAGAGTGAAAAACTGTTTTTT | CASSVDRGPGAESEKLFF
. | TRBJ1-1 | . | TRBV7-2 | TGTGCCAGCAGCAAAAGGAGGCTGCAGAACACTGAAGCTTTCTTT | CASSKRRLQNTEAFF
. | TRBJ1-5 | . | TRBV29-1 | TGCAGCGTGGCCGGGACGGGCAATCAGCCCCAGCATTTT | CSVAGTGNQPQHF
. | TRBJ1-2 | . | TRBV7-2 | TGTGCCAGCAGCTTTGAAGGGACGGGCGGCTACACCTTC | CASSFEGTGGYTF
TRBD2 | TRBJ2-3 | . | TRBV6-6 | TGTGCCAGCACCCCTAGCGGGAGAGGAACAGATACGCAGTATTTT | CASTPSGRGTDTQYF
. | TRBJ1-2 | . | TRBV5-4 | TGTGCCAGCAGCCGGGACGGCAACTATGGCTACACCTTC | CASSRDGNYGYTF
TRBD2 | TRBJ2-7 | . | TRBV30 | TGTGCCTGGAGGACTAGCGGGAGGAGCTCCTACGAGCAGTACTTC | CAWRTSGRSSYEQYF
TRBD1 | TRBJ1-5 | . | TRBV5-5 | TGTGCCAGCAGCCTACTGACAGGGGATCATCAGCCCCAGCATTTT | CASSLLTGDHQPQHF
TRBD1 | TRBJ1-2 | . | TRBV5-4 | TGTGCCATCGGGACAGGGGGCGATGGCTACACCTTC | CAIGTGGDGYTF
TRBD2 | TRBJ2-3 | . | TRBV7-2 | TGTGCCAGCAGCTGGGGACTAGCGGGAGGGCCTCGAGATACGCAGTATTTT | CASSWGLAGGPRDTQYF
. | TRBJ2-3 | . | TRBV6-6 | TGTGCCAGCAGCCGCCCGGGGGCGGGAGATACAGATACGCAGTATTTT | CASSRPGAGDTDTQYF